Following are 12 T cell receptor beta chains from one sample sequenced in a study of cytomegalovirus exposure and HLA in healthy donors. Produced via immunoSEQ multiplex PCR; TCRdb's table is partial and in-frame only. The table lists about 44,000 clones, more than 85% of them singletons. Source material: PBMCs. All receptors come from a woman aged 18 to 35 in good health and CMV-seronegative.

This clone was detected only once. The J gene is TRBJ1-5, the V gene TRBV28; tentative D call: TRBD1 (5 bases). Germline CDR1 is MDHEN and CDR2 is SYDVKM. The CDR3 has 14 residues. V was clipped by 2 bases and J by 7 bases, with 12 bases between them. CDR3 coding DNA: TGTGCCAGCAGTTTAGGCAGGGTCGACCAGCCCCAGCATTTT. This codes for CASSLGRVDQPQHF.

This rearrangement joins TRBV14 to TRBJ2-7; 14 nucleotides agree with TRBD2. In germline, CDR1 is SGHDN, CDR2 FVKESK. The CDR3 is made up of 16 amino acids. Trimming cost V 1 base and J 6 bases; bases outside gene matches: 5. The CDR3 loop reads CASSQVGLAGETEQYF. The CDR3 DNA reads TGTGCCAGCAGCCAAGTGGGACTAGCGGGAGAAACCGAGCAGTACTTC.

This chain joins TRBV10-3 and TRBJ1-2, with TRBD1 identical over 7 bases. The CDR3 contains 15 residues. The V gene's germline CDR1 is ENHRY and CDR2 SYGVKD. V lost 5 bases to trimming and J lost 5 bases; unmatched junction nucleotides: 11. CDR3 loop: CAISPDKDRDYGYTF. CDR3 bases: TGTGCCATCAGTCCTGACAAAGACAGGGATTATGGCTACACCTTC.

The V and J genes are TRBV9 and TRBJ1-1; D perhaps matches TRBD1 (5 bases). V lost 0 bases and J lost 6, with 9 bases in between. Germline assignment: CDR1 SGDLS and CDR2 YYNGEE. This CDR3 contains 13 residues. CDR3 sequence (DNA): TGTGCCAGCAGCGTAGTGGGGGAGGCTGAAGCTTTCTTT. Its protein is CASSVVGEAEAFF.

The CDR3 loop is CATKGANLADTQYF. CDR3 coding DNA: TGTGCCACCAAGGGGGCTAATCTCGCAGATACGCAGTATTTT. The chain links TRBV28 to TRBJ2-3; the match to TRBD1 covers 7 bases. The junction had 11 bases not matched to a gene; V was cut back by 10 bases and J by 4 bases. This CDR3 contains 14 residues. Germline V gene sequence: CDR1 MDHEN, CDR2 SYDVKM. Looking up the rest from reference TRBV28 and TRBJ2-3 gives the full variable domain: DVKVTQSSRYLVKRTGEKVFLECVQDMDHENMFWYRQDPGLGLRLIYFSYDVKMKEKGDIPEGYSVSREKKERFSLILESASTNQTSMYLCATKGANLADTQYFGPGTRLTVL.

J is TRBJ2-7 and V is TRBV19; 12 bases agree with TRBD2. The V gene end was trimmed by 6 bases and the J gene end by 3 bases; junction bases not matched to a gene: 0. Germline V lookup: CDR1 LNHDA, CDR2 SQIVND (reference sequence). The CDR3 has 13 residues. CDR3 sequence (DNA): TGTGCCAGTAGGGGACTAGCGGGCTACGAGCAGTACTTC. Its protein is CASRGLAGYEQYF.

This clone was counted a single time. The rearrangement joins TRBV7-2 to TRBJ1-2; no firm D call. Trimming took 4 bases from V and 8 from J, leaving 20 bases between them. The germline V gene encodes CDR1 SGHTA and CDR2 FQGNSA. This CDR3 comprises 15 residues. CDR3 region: CASSSYQTASEGYTF. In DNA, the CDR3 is TGTGCCAGCAGCTCCTACCAAACTGCGAGTGAAGGCTACACCTTC.

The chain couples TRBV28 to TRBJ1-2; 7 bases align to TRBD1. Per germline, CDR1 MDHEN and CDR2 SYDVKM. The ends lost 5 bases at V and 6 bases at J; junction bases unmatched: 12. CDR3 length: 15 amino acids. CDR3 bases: TGTGCCAGCAGTCCCGCAGACAGGGTATATCATGGCTACACCTTC. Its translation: CASSPADRVYHGYTF.

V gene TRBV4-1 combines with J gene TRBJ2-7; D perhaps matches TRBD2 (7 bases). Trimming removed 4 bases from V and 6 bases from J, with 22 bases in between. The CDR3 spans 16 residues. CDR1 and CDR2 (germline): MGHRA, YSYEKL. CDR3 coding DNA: TGCGCCAGCAGCCCCGGGGGGCGGGCCCTAGTGAGCGAGCAGTACTTC. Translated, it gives CASSPGGRALVSEQYF.

Here the CDR3 DNA reads TGTGCCTGGAAGGGGCCCTGGACAGGCACTGAAGCTTTCTTT. It yields the protein CAWKGPWTGTEAFF. The rearrangement uses TRBV30 and TRBJ1-1; 7 bases line up with TRBD1. After removal of 4 bases from V and 4 bases from J, the junction contained 9 bases not matched to a gene. The CDR3 has 14 amino acids. Germline V CDR1 and CDR2: GTSNPN, SVGIG (reference sequence).

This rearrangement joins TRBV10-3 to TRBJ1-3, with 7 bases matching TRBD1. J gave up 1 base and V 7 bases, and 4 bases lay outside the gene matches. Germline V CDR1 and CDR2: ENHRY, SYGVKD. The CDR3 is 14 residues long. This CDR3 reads CAITTTGSGNTIYF. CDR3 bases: TGTGCCATCACCACGACAGGGTCTGGAAACACCATATATTTT.

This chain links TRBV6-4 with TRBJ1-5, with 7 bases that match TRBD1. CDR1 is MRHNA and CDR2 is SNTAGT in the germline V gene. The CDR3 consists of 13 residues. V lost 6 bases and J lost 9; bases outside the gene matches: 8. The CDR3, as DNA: TGTGCCAGCAGCCCCGGGACAGCCCTGCCCCAGCATTTT. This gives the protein CASSPGTALPQHF.